This T cell receptor beta chain came from a study of blood T cell repertoires in COVID-19. Measured with immunoSEQ multiplex PCR; TCRdb has only the in-frame clones, and not every one. The table includes around 270,000 clones, approximately 88% detected once. V lost 8 bases, J lost 2 bases, and 13 bases lay in between. Germline CDR1 is KGHSH and CDR2 is LQKENI. The CDR3 runs 14 residues. This chain connects TRBV18 to TRBJ1-3; unclear D gene. Sequenced input: PBMCs or T cells enriched from blood (not recorded which). This clonotype was obtained from a woman between 40 and 50 years old who had been exposed to COVID-19. DNA for the CDR3: TGTGCCAGCCACACTAACCCTCCTGGAAACACCATATATTTT. This codes for CASHTNPPGNTIYF.